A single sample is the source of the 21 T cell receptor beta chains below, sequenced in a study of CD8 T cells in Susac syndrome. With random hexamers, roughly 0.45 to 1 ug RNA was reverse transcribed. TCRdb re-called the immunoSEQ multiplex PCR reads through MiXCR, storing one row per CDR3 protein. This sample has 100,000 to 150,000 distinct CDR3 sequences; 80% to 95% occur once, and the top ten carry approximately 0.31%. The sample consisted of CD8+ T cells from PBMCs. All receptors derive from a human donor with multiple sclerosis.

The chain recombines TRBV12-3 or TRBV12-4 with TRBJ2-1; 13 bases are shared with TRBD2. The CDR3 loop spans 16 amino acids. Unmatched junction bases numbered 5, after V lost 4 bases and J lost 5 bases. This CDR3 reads CASSSLLAGGNNEQFF. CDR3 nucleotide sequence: TGTGCCAGCAGTTCCTTACTAGCGGGAGGGAACAATGAGCAGTTCTTC.

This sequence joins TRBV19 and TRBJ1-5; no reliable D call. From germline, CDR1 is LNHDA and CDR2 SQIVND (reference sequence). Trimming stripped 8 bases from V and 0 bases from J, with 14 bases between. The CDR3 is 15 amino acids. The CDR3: CASQGRVYSNQPQHF. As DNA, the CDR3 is TGTGCCAGTCAAGGACGGGTTTATAGCAATCAGCCCCAGCATTTT.

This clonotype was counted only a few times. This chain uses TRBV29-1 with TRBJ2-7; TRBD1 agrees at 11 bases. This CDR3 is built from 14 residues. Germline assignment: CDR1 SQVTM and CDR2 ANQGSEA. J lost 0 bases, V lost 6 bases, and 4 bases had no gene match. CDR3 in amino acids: CSVTGQGDSYEQYF. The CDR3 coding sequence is TGCAGCGTAACGGGACAGGGGGACTCCTACGAGCAGTACTTC.

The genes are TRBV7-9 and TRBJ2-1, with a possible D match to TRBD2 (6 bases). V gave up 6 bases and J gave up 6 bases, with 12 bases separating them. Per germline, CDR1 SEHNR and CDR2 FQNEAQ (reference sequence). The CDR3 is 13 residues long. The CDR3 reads CASRAGSGNEQFF. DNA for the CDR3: TGTGCCAGCAGAGCCGGGAGTGGCAATGAGCAGTTCTTC.

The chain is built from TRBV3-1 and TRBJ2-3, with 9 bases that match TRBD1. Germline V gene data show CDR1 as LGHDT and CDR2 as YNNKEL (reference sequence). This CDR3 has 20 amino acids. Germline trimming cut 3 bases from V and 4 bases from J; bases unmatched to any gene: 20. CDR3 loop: CASSHGPFRDRARGPDTQYF. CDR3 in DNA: TGTGCCAGCAGCCATGGACCTTTCCGGGACAGGGCTCGTGGACCAGATACGCAGTATTTT.

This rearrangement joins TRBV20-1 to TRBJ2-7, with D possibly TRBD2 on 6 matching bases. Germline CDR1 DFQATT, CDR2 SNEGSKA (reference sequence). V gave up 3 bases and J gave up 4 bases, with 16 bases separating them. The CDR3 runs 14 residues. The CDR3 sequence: CSARPGLGLYEQYF. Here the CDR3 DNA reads TGCAGTGCTAGGCCGGGACTGGGCCTTTACGAGCAGTACTTC.

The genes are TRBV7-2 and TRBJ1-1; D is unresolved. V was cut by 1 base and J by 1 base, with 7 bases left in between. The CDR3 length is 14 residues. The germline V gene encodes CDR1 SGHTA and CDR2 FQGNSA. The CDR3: CASSLGQKNTEAFF. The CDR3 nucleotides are TGTGCCAGCAGCTTAGGACAAAAGAACACTGAAGCTTTCTTT.

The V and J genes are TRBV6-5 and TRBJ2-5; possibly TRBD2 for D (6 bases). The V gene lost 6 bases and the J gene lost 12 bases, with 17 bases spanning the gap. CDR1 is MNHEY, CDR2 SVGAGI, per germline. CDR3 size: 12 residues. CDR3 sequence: CASRLGTGREYF. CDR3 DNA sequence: TGTGCCAGCAGACTGGGGACTGGCCGGGAGTACTTC.

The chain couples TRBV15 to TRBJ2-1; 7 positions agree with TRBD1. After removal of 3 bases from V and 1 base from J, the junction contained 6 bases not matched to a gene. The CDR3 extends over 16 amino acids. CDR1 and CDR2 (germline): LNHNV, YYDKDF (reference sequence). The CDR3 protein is CATSSGGRGSYNEQFF. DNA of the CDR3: TGTGCCACCAGCAGTGGGGGCAGGGGGTCCTACAATGAGCAGTTCTTC. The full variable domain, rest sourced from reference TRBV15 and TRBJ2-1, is DAMVIQNPRYQVTQFGKPVTLSCSQTLNHNVMYWYQQKSSQAPKLLFHYYDKDFNNEADTPDNFQSRRPNTSFCFLDIRSPGLGDTAMYLCATSSGGRGSYNEQFFGPGTRLTVL.

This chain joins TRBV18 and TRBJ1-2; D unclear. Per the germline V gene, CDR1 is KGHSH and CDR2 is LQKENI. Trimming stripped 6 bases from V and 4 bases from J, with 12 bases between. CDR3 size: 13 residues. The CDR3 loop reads CASSPVRAYGYTF. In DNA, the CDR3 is TGTGCCAGCTCCCCCGTGAGGGCCTATGGCTACACCTTC.

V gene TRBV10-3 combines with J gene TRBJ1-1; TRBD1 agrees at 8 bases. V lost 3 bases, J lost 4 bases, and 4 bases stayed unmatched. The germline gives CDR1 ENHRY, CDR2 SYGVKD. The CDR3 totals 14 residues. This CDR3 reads CAISDRGPFTEAFF. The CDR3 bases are TGTGCCATCAGTGACAGGGGGCCGTTCACTGAAGCTTTCTTT.

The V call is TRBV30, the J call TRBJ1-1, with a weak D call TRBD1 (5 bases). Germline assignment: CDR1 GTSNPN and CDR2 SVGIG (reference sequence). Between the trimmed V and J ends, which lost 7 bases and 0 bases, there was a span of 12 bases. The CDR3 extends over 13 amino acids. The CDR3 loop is CASRGVMNTEAFF. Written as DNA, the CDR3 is TGTGCCTCCCGGGGGGTCATGAACACTGAAGCTTTCTTT.

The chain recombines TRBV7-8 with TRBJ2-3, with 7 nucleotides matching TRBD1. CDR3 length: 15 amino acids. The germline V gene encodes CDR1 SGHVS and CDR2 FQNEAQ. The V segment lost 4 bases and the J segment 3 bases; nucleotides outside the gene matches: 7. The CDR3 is CASSYRQGQTDTQYF. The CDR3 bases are TGTGCCAGCAGCTATCGACAGGGCCAAACAGATACGCAGTATTTT.

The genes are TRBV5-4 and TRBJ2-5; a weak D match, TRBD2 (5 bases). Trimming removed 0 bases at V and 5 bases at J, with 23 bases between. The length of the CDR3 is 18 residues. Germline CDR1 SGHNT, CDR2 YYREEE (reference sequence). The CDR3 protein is CASSLEFVRGPDPETQYF. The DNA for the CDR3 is TGTGCCAGCAGCTTGGAGTTCGTGAGAGGGCCAGACCCGGAGACCCAGTACTTC. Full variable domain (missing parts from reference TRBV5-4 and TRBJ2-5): ETGVTQSPTHLIKTRGQQVTLRCSSQSGHNTVSWYQQALGQGPQFIFQYYREEENGRGNFPPRFSGLQFPNYSSELNVNALELDDSALYLCASSLEFVRGPDPETQYFGPGTRLLVL.

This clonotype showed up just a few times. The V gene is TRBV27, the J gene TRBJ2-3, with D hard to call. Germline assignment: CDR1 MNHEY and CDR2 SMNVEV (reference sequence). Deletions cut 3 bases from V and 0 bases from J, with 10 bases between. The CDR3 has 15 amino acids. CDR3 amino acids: CASSLTLGSTDTQYF. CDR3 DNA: TGTGCCAGCAGTTTGACCCTCGGAAGCACAGATACGCAGTATTTT.

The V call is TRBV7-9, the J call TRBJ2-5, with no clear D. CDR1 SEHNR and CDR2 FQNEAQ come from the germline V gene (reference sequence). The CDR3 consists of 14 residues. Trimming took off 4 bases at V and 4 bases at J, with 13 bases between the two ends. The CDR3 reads CASSSVARGETQYF. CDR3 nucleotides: TGTGCCAGCAGCTCGGTCGCTCGCGGAGAGACCCAGTACTTC. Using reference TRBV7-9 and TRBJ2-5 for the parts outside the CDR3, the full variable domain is DTGVSQNPRHKITKRGQNVTFRCDPISEHNRLYWYRQTLGQGPEFLTYFQNEAQLEKSRLLSDRFSAERPKGSFSTLEIQRTEQGDSAMYLCASSSVARGETQYFGPGTRLLVL.

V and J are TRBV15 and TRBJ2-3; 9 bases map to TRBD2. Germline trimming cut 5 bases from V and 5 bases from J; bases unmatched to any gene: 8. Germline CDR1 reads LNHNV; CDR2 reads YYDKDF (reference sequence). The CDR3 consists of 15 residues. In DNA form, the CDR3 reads TGTGCCACCAGCCTCGGCGGGGGGGTCGGAGATACGCAGTATTTT. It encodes CATSLGGGVGDTQYF.

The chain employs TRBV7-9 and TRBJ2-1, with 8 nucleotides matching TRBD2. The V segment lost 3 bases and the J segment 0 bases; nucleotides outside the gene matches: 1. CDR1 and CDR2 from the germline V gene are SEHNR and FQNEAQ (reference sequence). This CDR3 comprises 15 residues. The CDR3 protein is CASSFSGASYNEQFF. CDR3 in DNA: TGTGCCAGCAGCTTTAGCGGGGCCTCCTACAATGAGCAGTTCTTC.

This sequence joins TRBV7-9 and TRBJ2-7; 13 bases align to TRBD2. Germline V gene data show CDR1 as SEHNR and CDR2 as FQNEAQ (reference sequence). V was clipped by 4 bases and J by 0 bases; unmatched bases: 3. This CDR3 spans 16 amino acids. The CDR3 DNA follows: TGTGCCAGCAGCTCTACTAGCGGGGGGGCCTCCTACGAGCAGTACTTC. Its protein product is CASSSTSGGASYEQYF.

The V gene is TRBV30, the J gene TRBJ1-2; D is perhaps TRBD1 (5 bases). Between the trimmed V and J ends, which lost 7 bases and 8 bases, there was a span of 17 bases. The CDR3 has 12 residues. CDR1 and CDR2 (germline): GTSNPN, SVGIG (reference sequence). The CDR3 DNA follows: TGTGCCTTGGTGGGGGGGAGAGTCGGCTACACCTTC. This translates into CALVGGRVGYTF. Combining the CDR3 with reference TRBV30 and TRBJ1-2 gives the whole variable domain SQTIHQWPATLVQPVGSPLSLECTVEGTSNPNLYWYRQAAGRGLQLLFYSVGIGQISSEVPQNLSASRPQDRQFILSSKKLLLSDSGFYLCALVGGRVGYTFGSGTRLTVV.

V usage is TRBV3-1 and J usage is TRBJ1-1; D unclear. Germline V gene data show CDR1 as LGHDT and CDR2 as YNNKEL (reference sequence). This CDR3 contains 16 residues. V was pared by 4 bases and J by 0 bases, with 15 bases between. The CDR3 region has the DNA TGTGCCAGCAGCCCCCGTTTTGGTCAGTTGAACACTGAAGCTTTCTTT. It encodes CASSPRFGQLNTEAFF.